This T cell receptor beta chain was identified in a study of OX40 agonist ivuxolimab in advanced cancers. The protocol was immunoSEQ multiplex PCR, while the TCRdb copy is restricted to in-frame clones and leaves out a portion. Here the sample spans under 45,000 clones, 84% being singletons. Peripheral blood came from all dose cohorts at three timepoints. The CDR3 totals 17 residues. CDR1 is SEHNR, CDR2 FQNEAQ, per germline (reference sequence). V was trimmed by 3 bases and J by 5 bases, leaving 22 bases between them. V is TRBV7-9 and J is TRBJ1-1; D possibly corresponds to TRBD1 (6 bases). This clonotype was sampled from an adult with an advanced solid tumor such as melanoma, head and neck, liver or kidney cancer. Material: CD4+ or CD8+ T cells sorted from blood, obtained in a trial of the OX40 agonist ivuxolimab. For the CDR3, the DNA is TGTGCCAGCAGCTTTTATGGAGAGGGGGGATCAGATACTGAAGCTTTCTTT. It codes for CASSFYGEGGSDTEAFF. The full variable domain, with the rest looked up from reference TRBV7-9 and TRBJ1-1, is DTGVSQNPRHKITKRGQNVTFRCDPISEHNRLYWYRQTLGQGPEFLTYFQNEAQLEKSRLLSDRFSAERPKGSFSTLEIQRTEQGDSAMYLCASSFYGEGGSDTEAFFGQGTRLTVV.